This is a list of T cell receptor beta chains from one sample in a study of T cells after posttransplantation cyclophosphamide. TCRdb's copy holds only in-frame clones and misses some; the assay was immunoSEQ multiplex PCR. The sample presents about 30,000 clones, none singletons. The sequencing sample was made of PBMCs. These receptor sequences come from a woman aged 55-69 years in good health, CMV-negative, and a related stem cell transplant donor. The CDR3 runs from the conserved cysteine through the conserved F or W. D genes are given only for firm matches. A row's size may be missing; if present it is once, few, many or a size class.

cdr3_nt: TGTGCCAGCAGTGCTCGGGACTCCTCCTACAATGAGCAGTTCTTC
cdr3_aa: CASSARDSSYNEQFF
clone_size: many
v_call: TRBV6-6
d_call: NA
j_call: TRBJ2-1
cdr3_length: 15

cdr3_nt: TGTGCCAGCAGCTTGTACCGGGGGAACACCGGGGAGCTGTTTTTT
cdr3_aa: CASSLYRGNTGELFF
clone_size: many
v_call: TRBV7-3
d_call: NA
j_call: TRBJ2-2
cdr3_length: 15

cdr3_nt: TGTGCCAGCAGTTACACCAGGTACAATGAGCAGTTCTTC
cdr3_aa: CASSYTRYNEQFF
clone_size: many
v_call: TRBV6-5
d_call: NA
j_call: TRBJ2-1
cdr3_length: 13

cdr3_nt: TGTGCCAGTAGCAACGGGGGGCGGAACGAGCAGTACTTC
cdr3_aa: CASSNGGRNEQYF
clone_size: many
v_call: TRBV19
d_call: NA
j_call: TRBJ2-7
cdr3_length: 13

cdr3_nt: TGTGCCAGCAGTCGCCCTTCCAGGACAGCCACCTACGAGCAGTACTTC
cdr3_aa: CASSRPSRTATYEQYF
clone_size: many
v_call: TRBV27
d_call: NA
j_call: TRBJ2-7
cdr3_length: 16

cdr3_nt: TGTGCCAGTAGTACCGGGACTAGCGGTAGAGCCAAAAACATTCAGTACTTC
cdr3_aa: CASSTGTSGRAKNIQYF
clone_size: many
v_call: TRBV19
d_call: TRBD2
j_call: TRBJ2-4
cdr3_length: 17

cdr3_nt: TGTGCCAGCAGTCCTCAGGGGGGAGTGAACACCGGGGAGCTGTTTTTT
cdr3_aa: CASSPQGGVNTGELFF
clone_size: few
v_call: TRBV12-3/TRBV12-4
d_call: NA
j_call: TRBJ2-2
cdr3_length: 16

cdr3_nt: TGTGCCAGCAGTTTTAGAGGGGGCACTGAAAAACTGTTTTTT
cdr3_aa: CASSFRGGTEKLFF
clone_size: many
v_call: TRBV12-3/TRBV12-4
d_call: TRBD1
j_call: TRBJ1-4
cdr3_length: 14

cdr3_nt: TGTGCCAGCAGCTTAGAAGGGGTGAGCGCTGAAGCTTTCTTT
cdr3_aa: CASSLEGVSAEAFF
clone_size: NA
v_call: TRBV11-2
d_call: NA
j_call: TRBJ1-1
cdr3_length: 14

cdr3_nt: TGTGCCAGCGCAGAAGCCCGCAGGCCCAAAAACATTCAGTACTTC
cdr3_aa: CASAEARRPKNIQYF
clone_size: many
v_call: TRBV12-3/TRBV12-4
d_call: NA
j_call: TRBJ2-4
cdr3_length: 15

cdr3_nt: TGTGCCAGCCGAACAGGGGGGAACACTGAAGCTTTCTTT
cdr3_aa: CASRTGGNTEAFF
clone_size: many
v_call: TRBV7-9
d_call: TRBD1
j_call: TRBJ1-1
cdr3_length: 13

cdr3_nt: TGTGCCATCAGTGAGTCTCAGGAACGCTATGGCTACACCTTC
cdr3_aa: CAISESQERYGYTF
clone_size: many
v_call: TRBV10-3
d_call: NA
j_call: TRBJ1-2
cdr3_length: 14

cdr3_nt: TGTGCCAGCAGTGTTACAGGGGGCTACAATGAGCAGTTCTTC
cdr3_aa: CASSVTGGYNEQFF
clone_size: many
v_call: TRBV2
d_call: TRBD1
j_call: TRBJ2-1
cdr3_length: 14

cdr3_nt: TGTGCCAGTAGTATAGAGGGGACAGGGGGCACGAATTCACCCCTCCACTTT
cdr3_aa: CASSIEGTGGTNSPLHF
clone_size: many
v_call: TRBV19
d_call: TRBD1
j_call: TRBJ1-6
cdr3_length: 17

cdr3_nt: TGTGCCAGCAGCGTCGGAGGTAGCGAAGGCGATGAGCAGTTCTTC
cdr3_aa: CASSVGGSEGDEQFF
clone_size: many
v_call: TRBV9
d_call: NA
j_call: TRBJ2-1
cdr3_length: 15

cdr3_nt: TGTGCCAGCAGCTTAGGACTTGAGACCCAGTACTTC
cdr3_aa: CASSLGLETQYF
clone_size: few
v_call: TRBV7-2
d_call: NA
j_call: TRBJ2-5
cdr3_length: 12

cdr3_nt: TGTGCCAGCAAGACGGGCGGGGTGCCGGGTAATGAGCAGTTCTTC
cdr3_aa: CASKTGGVPGNEQFF
clone_size: many
v_call: TRBV28
d_call: NA
j_call: TRBJ2-1
cdr3_length: 15

cdr3_nt: TGTGCCACCAGCAGAGCTTTGGGACAGAGCTCCTACGAGCAGTACTTC
cdr3_aa: CATSRALGQSSYEQYF
clone_size: many
v_call: TRBV15
d_call: TRBD1
j_call: TRBJ2-7
cdr3_length: 16

cdr3_nt: TGTGCCACCCGATCTACCTTGACTAGCGGATCTAGCACAGATACGCAGTATTTT
cdr3_aa: CATRSTLTSGSSTDTQYF
clone_size: many
v_call: TRBV2
d_call: TRBD2
j_call: TRBJ2-3
cdr3_length: 18

cdr3_nt: TGTGCCAGCAGTCCCAGTCCTCCCCCCTACGAGCAGTACTTC
cdr3_aa: CASSPSPPPYEQYF
clone_size: many
v_call: TRBV7-2
d_call: NA
j_call: TRBJ2-7
cdr3_length: 14